The rows below give T cell receptor beta chains drawn from one sample of a study of neoadjuvant nivolumab and ipilimumab in lung cancer. The repertoire was sequenced with immunoSEQ multiplex PCR; TCRdb's copy has only in-frame clones and lacks some. This table holds tens of thousands of clones, roughly 80% found once. This sample comprised tumor tissue, obtained after neoadjuvant nivolumab, alone or with ipilimumab, at or shortly before surgery. These TCRs come from an adult with non-small cell lung cancer. The CDR3 runs from the conserved cysteine through the conserved F or W. A D gene is named only where the DNA matches it firmly. Clone size appears in some rows only: once, few, many, or a class for an expanded clone.

size	V	D	J	CDR3	DNA
once	TRBV11-1	.	TRBJ2-1	CASSLGGFEQFF	TGTGCCAGCAGCTTAGGGGGTTTTGAGCAGTTCTTC
.	TRBV6-1	TRBD2	TRBJ2-7	CASSDPGLANYEQYF	TGTGCCAGCAGTGACCCGGGACTAGCGAACTACGAGCAGTACTTC
.	TRBV6-1	.	TRBJ1-1	CASSVEGTGTEAFF	TGTGCCAGCAGTGTAGAGGGAACGGGAACTGAAGCTTTCTTT
few	TRBV29-1	.	TRBJ2-3	CSVRAESTDTQYF	TGCAGCGTTCGGGCGGAAAGCACAGATACGCAGTATTTT
.	TRBV5-1	TRBD1	TRBJ2-3	CASSDPGTDTDTQYF	TGCGCCAGCAGCGACCCCGGGACAGACACAGATACGCAGTATTTT
.	TRBV7-6	.	TRBJ2-2	CASSFSMRANTGELFF	TGTGCCAGCAGCTTCAGTATGAGAGCGAACACCGGGGAGCTGTTTTTT
.	TRBV5-6	.	TRBJ1-2	CASSLGRFYGYTF	TGTGCCAGCAGCCTGGGCCGTTTCTATGGCTACACCTTC
.	TRBV7-9	TRBD1	TRBJ2-7	CASSYGQGVEQYF	TGTGCCAGCAGCTACGGACAGGGGGTCGAGCAGTACTTC
.	TRBV29-1	TRBD2	TRBJ2-1	CSVAMGLAGVSEQFF	TGCAGCGTTGCTATGGGACTAGCGGGAGTTAGTGAGCAGTTCTTC
.	TRBV30	TRBD2	TRBJ2-7	CAWSVFGGSSYEQYF	TGTGCCTGGAGTGTTTTTGGCGGGAGCTCCTACGAGCAGTACTTC
.	TRBV9	.	TRBJ2-3	CASSVEHSLDTQYF	TGTGCCAGCAGCGTAGAACACTCCTTGGATACGCAGTATTTT
.	TRBV18	.	TRBJ2-5	CASSPPVKKTQYF	TGTGCCAGCTCACCACCGGTGAAGAAGACCCAGTACTTC
.	TRBV14	.	TRBJ1-5	CASSQGGPQHF	TGTGCCAGCAGCCAAGGTGGGCCCCAGCATTTT
.	TRBV11-3	TRBD1	TRBJ2-7	CASSQTGAAYEQYF	TGTGCCAGCAGCCAAACAGGGGCGGCCTACGAGCAGTACTTC
.	TRBV7-9	.	TRBJ1-5	CASSSPQGRNQPQHF	TGTGCCAGCAGCTCCCCACAGGGAAGAAATCAGCCCCAGCATTTT
once	TRBV11-2	.	TRBJ2-6	CASSLSQAGANVLTF	TGTGCCAGCAGCTTAAGTCAAGCCGGGGCCAACGTCCTGACTTTC
.	TRBV11-3	TRBD2	TRBJ2-1	CASSKKRGYNEQFF	TGTGCCAGCAGCAAGAAGCGGGGATACAATGAGCAGTTCTTC
.	TRBV30	.	TRBJ1-5	CAWSGSSYQPQHF	TGTGCCTGGAGCGGATCCTCGTATCAGCCCCAGCATTTT
.	TRBV18	.	TRBJ1-1	CASSQAGAGNTEAFF	TGTGCCAGCTCACAGGCGGGGGCGGGGAACACTGAAGCTTTCTTT
.	TRBV6-5	.	TRBJ2-6	CASSGAGSGANVLTF	TGTGCCAGCAGTGGTGCGGGGTCAGGGGCCAACGTCCTGACTTTC
.	TRBV2	.	TRBJ1-2	CASDQKTYGYTF	TGTGCCAGCGACCAGAAGACCTATGGCTACACCTTC
.	TRBV7-2	.	TRBJ2-7	CASSFTYEQYF	TGTGCCAGCAGCTTTACCTACGAGCAGTACTTC
.	TRBV27	.	TRBJ2-1	CASSLVAMVEQFF	TGTGCCAGCAGTTTGGTAGCAATGGTTGAGCAGTTCTTC